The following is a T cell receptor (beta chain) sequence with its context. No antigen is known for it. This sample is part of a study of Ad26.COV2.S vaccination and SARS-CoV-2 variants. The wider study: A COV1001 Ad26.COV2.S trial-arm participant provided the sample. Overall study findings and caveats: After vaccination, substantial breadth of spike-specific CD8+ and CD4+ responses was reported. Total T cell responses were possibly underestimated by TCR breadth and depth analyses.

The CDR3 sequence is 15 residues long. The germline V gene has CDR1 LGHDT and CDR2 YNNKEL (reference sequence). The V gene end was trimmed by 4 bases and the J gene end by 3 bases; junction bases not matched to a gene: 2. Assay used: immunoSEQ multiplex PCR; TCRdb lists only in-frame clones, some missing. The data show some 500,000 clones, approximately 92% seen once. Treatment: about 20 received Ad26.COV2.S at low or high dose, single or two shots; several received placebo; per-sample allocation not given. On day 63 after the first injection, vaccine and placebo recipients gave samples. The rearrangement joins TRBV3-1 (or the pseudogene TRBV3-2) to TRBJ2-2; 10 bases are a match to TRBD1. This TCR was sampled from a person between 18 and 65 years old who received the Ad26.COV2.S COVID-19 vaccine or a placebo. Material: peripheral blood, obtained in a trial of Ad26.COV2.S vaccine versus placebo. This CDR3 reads CASSLGTGDTGELFF. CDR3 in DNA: TGTGCCAGCAGCCTCGGGACAGGGGACACCGGGGAGCTGTTTTTT.